This TCR beta chain was profiled in a study of cytomegalovirus exposure and HLA in healthy donors. Study overall: In terms of ancestry, the Caucasian-associated cluster contained roughly 80% of the 350 to 450 genotyped donors.

Study findings and constraints: It was confirmed in vitro that a few of the CMV-associated chains were specific for CMV antigens. A later analysis linked a missense variant in DCLRE1C to the trimming of TCR beta V and J genes.

Comments on this clone: Its specificity is not known.

The PCR had 60 Vbeta and 13 Jbeta primers. Sequencing used immunoSEQ multiplex PCR; TCRdb keeps in-frame clones, though not all of them. The data show around 87,000 clones, 81% seen once. The TCR comes from a girl aged 2-15 years in good health and CMV-seropositive. Material: PBMCs.

The CDR3 DNA is TGTGCCTGGAGTCGACAGCGAACCTACAATGAGCAGTTCTTC. This codes for CAWSRQRTYNEQFF. The J gene is TRBJ2-1, the V gene TRBV30; D may be TRBD1 (5 bases). Germline CDR1 GTSNPN, CDR2 SVGIG (reference sequence). The length of the CDR3 is 14 residues. Trimming cost V 2 bases and J 2 bases, with 10 bases left between them. Variable domain in full (rest from reference TRBV30 and TRBJ2-1): SQTIHQWPATLVQPVGSPLSLECTVEGTSNPNLYWYRQAAGRGLQLLFYSVGIGQISSEVPQNLSASRPQDRQFILSSKKLLLSDSGFYLCAWSRQRTYNEQFFGPGTRLTVL.